This TCR beta chain was identified during a study of shared clonotypes between healthy human individuals. This CDR3 is built from 14 residues. V lost 2 bases and J 5 bases, leaving 11 bases between the germline ends. Germline assignment: CDR1 SGHTA and CDR2 FQGNSA. Only one count was recorded for this clone. Profiling relied on immunoSEQ multiplex PCR, and the TCRdb table lists in-frame clones only, not all of them. The table lists around 500,000 clones, around 79% of them singletons, with approximately 13% in the top ten. The chain employs TRBV7-2 and TRBJ2-3; a possible D gene is TRBD2 (6 bases). The receptor was derived from a woman aged 40-49 years in good health. Some clones in this sample may be carry-over from other donors' samples. The sequenced material came from PBMCs. The chain's CDR3 is CASSLQAGRDTQYF. The DNA of the CDR3 is TGTGCCAGCAGCTTACAGGCGGGAAGAGATACGCAGTATTTT. The full variable domain, rest sourced from reference TRBV7-2 and TRBJ2-3, is GAGVSQSPSNKVTEKGKDVELRCDPISGHTALYWYRQSLGQGLEFLIYFQGNSAPDKSGLPSDRFSAERTGGSVSTLTIQRTQQEDSAVYLCASSLQAGRDTQYFGPGTRLTVL.